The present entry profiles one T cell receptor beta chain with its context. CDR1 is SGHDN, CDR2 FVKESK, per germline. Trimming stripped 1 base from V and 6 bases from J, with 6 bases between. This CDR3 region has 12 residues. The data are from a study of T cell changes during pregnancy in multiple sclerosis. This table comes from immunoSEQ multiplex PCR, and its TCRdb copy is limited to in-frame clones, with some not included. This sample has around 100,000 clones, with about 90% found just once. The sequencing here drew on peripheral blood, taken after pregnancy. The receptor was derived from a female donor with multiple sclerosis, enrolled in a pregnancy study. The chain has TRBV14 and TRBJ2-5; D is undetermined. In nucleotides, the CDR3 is TGTGCCAGCAGCCAAGGTTTAAAGACCCAGTACTTC. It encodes CASSQGLKTQYF. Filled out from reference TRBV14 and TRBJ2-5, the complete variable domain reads EAGVTQFPSHSVIEKGQTVTLRCDPISGHDNLYWYRRVMGKEIKFLLHFVKESKQDESGMPNNRFLAERTGGTYSTLKVQPAELEDSGVYFCASSQGLKTQYFGPGTRLLVL.